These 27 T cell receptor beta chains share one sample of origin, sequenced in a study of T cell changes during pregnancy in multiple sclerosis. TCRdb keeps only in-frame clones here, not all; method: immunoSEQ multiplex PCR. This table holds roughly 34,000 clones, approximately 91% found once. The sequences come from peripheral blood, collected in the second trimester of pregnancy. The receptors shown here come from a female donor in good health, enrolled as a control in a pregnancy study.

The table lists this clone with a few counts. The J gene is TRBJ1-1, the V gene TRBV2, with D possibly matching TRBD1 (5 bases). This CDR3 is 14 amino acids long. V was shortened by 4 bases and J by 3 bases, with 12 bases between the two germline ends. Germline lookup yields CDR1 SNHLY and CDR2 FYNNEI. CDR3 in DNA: TGTGCCAGCAGTGCCCGACAGCAGTACACTGAAGCTTTCTTT. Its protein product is CASSARQQYTEAFF.

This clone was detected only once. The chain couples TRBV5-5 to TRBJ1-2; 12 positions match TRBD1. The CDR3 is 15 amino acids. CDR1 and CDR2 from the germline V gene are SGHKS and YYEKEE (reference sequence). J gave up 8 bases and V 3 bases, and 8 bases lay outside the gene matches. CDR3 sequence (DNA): TGTGCCAGCAGCTATCCGGGACAGGGGGCGAGCGGCTACACCTTC. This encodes CASSYPGQGASGYTF.

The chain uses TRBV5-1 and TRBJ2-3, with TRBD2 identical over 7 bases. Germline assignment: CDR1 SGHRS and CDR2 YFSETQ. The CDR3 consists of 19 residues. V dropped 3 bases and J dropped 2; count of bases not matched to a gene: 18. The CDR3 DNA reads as TGCGCCAGCAGCTCCGAACGGGCTAGCGGACTAATACACACAGATACGCAGTATTTT. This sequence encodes CASSSERASGLIHTDTQYF.

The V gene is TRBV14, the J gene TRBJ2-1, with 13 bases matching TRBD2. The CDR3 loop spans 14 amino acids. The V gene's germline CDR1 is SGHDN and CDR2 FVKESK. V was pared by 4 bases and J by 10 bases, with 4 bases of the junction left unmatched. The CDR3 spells CASSPGLAGYEQFF. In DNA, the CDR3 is TGTGCCAGCAGCCCGGGACTAGCGGGATACGAGCAGTTCTTC.

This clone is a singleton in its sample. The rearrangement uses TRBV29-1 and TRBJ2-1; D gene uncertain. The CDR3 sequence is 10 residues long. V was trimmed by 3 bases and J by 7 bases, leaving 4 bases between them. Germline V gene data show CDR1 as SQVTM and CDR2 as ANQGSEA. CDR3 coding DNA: TGCAGCGTTGAGTTAAATGAGCAGTTCTTC. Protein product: CSVELNEQFF.

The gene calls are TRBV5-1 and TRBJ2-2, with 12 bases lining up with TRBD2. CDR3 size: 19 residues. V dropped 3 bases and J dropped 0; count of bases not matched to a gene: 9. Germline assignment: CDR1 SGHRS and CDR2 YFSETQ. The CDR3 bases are TGCGCCAGCAGCTGGAAGACTAGCGGGGGCCAAGCGAACACCGGGGAGCTGTTTTTT. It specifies CASSWKTSGGQANTGELFF.

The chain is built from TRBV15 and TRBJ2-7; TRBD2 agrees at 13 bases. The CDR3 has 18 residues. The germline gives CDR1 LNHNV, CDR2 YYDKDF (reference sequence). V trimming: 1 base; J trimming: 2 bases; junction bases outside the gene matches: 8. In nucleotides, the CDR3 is TGTGCCACCAGCAGAGCTGGGACTAGCGGGACTCGAACCTACGAGCAGTACTTC. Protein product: CATSRAGTSGTRTYEQYF. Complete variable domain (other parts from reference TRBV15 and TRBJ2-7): DAMVIQNPRYQVTQFGKPVTLSCSQTLNHNVMYWYQQKSSQAPKLLFHYYDKDFNNEADTPDNFQSRRPNTSFCFLDIRSPGLGDTAMYLCATSRAGTSGTRTYEQYFGPGTRLTVT.

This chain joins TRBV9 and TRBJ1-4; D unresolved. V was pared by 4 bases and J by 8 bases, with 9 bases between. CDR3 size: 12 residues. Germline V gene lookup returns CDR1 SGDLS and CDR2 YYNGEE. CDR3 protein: CASSRVGEKLFF. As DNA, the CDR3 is TGTGCCAGCAGCCGGGTTGGGGAAAAACTGTTTTTT.

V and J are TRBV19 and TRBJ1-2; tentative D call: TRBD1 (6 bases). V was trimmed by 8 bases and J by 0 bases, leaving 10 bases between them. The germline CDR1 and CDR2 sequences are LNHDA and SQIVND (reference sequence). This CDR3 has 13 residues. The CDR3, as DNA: TGTGCCAGTGCGGGGGCGGCTAACTATGGCTACACCTTC. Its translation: CASAGAANYGYTF. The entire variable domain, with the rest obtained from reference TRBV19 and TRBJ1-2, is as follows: DGGITQSPKYLFRKEGQNVTLSCEQNLNHDAMYWYRQDPGQGLRLIYYSQIVNDFQKGDIAEGYSVSREKKESFPLTVTSAQKNPTAFYLCASAGAANYGYTFGSGTRLTVV.

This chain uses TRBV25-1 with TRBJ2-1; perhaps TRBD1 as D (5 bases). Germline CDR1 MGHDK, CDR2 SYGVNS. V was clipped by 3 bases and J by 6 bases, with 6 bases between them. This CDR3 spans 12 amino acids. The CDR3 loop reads CASSETANEQFF. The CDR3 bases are TGTGCCAGCAGTGAGACAGCCAATGAGCAGTTCTTC.

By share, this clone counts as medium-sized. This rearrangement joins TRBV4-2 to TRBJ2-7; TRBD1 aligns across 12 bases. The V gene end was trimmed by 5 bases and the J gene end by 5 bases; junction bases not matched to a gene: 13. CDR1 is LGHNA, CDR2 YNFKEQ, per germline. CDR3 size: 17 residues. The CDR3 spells CASSYTGRGQGADEQYF. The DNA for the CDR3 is TGTGCCAGCAGCTATACCGGACGGGGACAGGGGGCCGACGAGCAGTACTTC.

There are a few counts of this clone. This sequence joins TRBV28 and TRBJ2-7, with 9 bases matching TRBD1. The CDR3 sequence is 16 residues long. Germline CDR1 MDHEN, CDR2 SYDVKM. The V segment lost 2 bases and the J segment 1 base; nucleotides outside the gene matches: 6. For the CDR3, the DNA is TGTGCCAGCAGTTTACCGGGACAGGGCCAATCCTACGAGCAGTACTTC. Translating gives CASSLPGQGQSYEQYF. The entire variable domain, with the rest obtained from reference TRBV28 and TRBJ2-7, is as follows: DVKVTQSSRYLVKRTGEKVFLECVQDMDHENMFWYRQDPGLGLRLIYFSYDVKMKEKGDIPEGYSVSREKKERFSLILESASTNQTSMYLCASSLPGQGQSYEQYFGPGTRLTVT.

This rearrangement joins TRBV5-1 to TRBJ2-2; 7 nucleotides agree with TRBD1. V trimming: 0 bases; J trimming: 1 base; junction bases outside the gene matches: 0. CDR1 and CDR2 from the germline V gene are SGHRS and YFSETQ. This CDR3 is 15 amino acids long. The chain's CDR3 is CASSLGDRNTGELFF. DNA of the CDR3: TGCGCCAGCAGCTTGGGGGACAGGAACACCGGGGAGCTGTTTTTT.

This CDR3 reads CASSQDQGDNSPLHF. The CDR3 bases are TGCGCCAGCAGCCAAGATCAAGGAGATAATTCACCCCTCCACTTT. The chain links TRBV4-3 to TRBJ1-6; D gene uncertain. Trimming took off 0 bases at V and 5 bases at J, with 8 bases between the two ends. The CDR3 contains 15 residues. CDR1 LGHNA and CDR2 YSLEER come from the germline V gene.

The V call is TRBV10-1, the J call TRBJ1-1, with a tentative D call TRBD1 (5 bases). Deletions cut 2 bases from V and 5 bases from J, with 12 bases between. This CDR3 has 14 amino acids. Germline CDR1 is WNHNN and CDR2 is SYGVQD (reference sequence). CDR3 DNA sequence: TGCGCCAGCAGTGAGAAGGGGTGGGGAACTGAAGCTTTCTTT. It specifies CASSEKGWGTEAFF.

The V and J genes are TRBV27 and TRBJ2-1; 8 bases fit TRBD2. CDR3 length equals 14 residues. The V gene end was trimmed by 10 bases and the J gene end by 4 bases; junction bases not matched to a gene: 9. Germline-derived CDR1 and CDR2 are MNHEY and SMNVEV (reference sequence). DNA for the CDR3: TGTGCCACAGCTGGCGGGGGGACATACAATGAGCAGTTCTTC. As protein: CATAGGGTYNEQFF.

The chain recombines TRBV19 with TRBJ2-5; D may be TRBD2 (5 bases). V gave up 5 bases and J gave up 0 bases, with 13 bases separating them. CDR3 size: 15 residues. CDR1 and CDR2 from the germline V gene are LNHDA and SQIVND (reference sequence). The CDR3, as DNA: TGTGCCAGTAGTCGCAGCGGACTGTACCAAGAGACCCAGTACTTC. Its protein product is CASSRSGLYQETQYF.

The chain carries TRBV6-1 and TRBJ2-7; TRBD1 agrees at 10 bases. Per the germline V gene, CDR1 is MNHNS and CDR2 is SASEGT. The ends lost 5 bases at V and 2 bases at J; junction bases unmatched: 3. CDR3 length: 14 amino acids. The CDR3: CASSSGQGAYEQYF. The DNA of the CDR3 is TGTGCCAGCAGTTCCGGACAGGGGGCCTACGAGCAGTACTTC.

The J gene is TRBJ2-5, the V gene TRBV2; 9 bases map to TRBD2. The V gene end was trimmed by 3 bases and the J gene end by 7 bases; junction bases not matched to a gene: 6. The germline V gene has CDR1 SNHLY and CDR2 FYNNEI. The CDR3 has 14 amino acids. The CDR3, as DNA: TGTGCCAGCAGTGAGTCAGCGGGGGGTTGGACCCAGTACTTC. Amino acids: CASSESAGGWTQYF.

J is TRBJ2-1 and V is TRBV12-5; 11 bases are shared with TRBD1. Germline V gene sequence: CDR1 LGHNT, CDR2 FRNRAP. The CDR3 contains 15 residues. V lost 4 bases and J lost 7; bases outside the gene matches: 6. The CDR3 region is CASGSRDRGVNEQFF. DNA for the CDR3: TGTGCTAGTGGTTCCCGGGACAGGGGGGTGAATGAGCAGTTCTTC.

CDR3 DNA: TGTGCCAGCAGTAGCGACAGGGGAAGGTCCTACGAGCAGTACTTC. This sequence encodes CASSSDRGRSYEQYF. The chain uses TRBV6-1 and TRBJ2-7; 8 nucleotides agree with TRBD1. Germline lookup yields CDR1 MNHNS and CDR2 SASEGT. V gave up 5 bases and J gave up 1 base; unmatched junction bases: 7. The CDR3 has 15 amino acids.

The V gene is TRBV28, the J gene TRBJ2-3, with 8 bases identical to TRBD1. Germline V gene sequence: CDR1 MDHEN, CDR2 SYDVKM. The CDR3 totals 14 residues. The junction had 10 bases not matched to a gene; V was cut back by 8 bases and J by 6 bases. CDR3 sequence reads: CASLEQGVSDTQYF. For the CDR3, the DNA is TGTGCCAGCTTAGAACAGGGGGTGTCCGATACGCAGTATTTT. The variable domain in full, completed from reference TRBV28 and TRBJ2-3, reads DVKVTQSSRYLVKRTGEKVFLECVQDMDHENMFWYRQDPGLGLRLIYFSYDVKMKEKGDIPEGYSVSREKKERFSLILESASTNQTSMYLCASLEQGVSDTQYFGPGTRLTVL.

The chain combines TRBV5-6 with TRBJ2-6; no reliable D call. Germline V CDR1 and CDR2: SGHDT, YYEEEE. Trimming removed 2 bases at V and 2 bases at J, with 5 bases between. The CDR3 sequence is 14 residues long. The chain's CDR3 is CASSFPAGANVLTF. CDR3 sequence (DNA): TGTGCCAGCAGCTTTCCGGCTGGGGCCAACGTCCTGACTTTC.

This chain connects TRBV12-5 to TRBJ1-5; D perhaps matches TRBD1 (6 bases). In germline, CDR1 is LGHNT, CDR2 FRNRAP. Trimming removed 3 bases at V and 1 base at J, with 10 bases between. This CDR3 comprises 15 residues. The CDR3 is CASGLAGASNQPQHF. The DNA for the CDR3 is TGTGCTAGTGGTTTAGCAGGGGCGAGCAATCAGCCCCAGCATTTT.

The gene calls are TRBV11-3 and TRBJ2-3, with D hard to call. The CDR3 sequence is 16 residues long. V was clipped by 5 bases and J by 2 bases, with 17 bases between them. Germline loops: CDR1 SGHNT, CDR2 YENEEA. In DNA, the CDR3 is TGTGCCAGCAGCCCGAGATCCGTCGCGCCCACAGATACGCAGTATTTT. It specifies CASSPRSVAPTDTQYF.

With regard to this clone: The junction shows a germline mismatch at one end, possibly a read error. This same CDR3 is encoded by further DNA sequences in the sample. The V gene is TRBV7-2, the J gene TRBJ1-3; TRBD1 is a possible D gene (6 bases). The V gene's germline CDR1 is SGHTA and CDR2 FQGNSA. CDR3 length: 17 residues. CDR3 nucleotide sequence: TGCGCCAGCAGCGAACGGCGATTACAGGGAGCTGGAAACACCATATATTTT. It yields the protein CASSERRLQGAGNTIYF.

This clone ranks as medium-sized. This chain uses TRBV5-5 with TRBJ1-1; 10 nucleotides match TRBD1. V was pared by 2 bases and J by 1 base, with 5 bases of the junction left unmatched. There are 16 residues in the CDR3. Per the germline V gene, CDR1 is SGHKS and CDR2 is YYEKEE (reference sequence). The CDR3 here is CASSLRQGAGNTEAFF. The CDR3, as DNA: TGTGCCAGCAGCTTACGACAGGGGGCCGGGAACACTGAAGCTTTCTTT.